This record looks at one T cell receptor beta chain sequence and its context. This sample stems from a study of blood T cell repertoires in COVID-19. Overall study: The United States, Italy and Spain were the sources of the acute and convalescent COVID-19 samples. The analysed material was cDNA or gDNA that came from T cells, B-cell-depleted T cells, or PBMCs.

The germline V gene has CDR1 KGHDR and CDR2 SFDVKD. V was trimmed by 6 bases and J by 4 bases, leaving 11 bases between them. This CDR3 contains 13 residues. As processed by the authors: Using reference gene primer amplification, nucleated cell counts were estimated. TCRdb's table, derived via immunoSEQ multiplex PCR, lists solely in-frame clones and lacks some. The V and J calls and the clone size are those of that table, but D and trimming were determined from the DNA. This table holds 100,000 to 120,000 clones, around 83% found once. The sample comprised peripheral blood. This TCR was recovered from a man in his forties with acute or convalescent COVID-19. The chain has TRBV24-1 and TRBJ1-2; D call uncertain. In DNA form, the CDR3 reads TGTGCCACCAGTCTCGACGGGATCTATGGCTACACCTTC. Its translation is CATSLDGIYGYTF.